Presented here are 13 T cell receptor beta chains from one specimen sequenced in a study of cytomegalovirus exposure and HLA in healthy donors. Use of 60 Vbeta and 13 Jbeta primers characterized the PCR. Profiled with immunoSEQ multiplex PCR; TCRdb holds only in-frame clones, not every one. The sample lists around 200,000 clones; around 79% were seen once. Sequences were obtained from PBMCs. These receptors all stem from a male donor in good health and CMV-seronegative.

This chain uses TRBV7-2 with TRBJ1-1, with D possibly TRBD1 on 6 matching bases. Germline V lookup: CDR1 SGHTA, CDR2 FQGNSA. The CDR3 runs to 14 residues. V lost 5 bases, J lost 0 bases, and 10 bases lay in between. The CDR3 reads CASSETGMNTEAFF. The CDR3 region has the DNA TGTGCCAGCAGCGAGACAGGAATGAACACTGAAGCTTTCTTT.

The chain employs TRBV28 and TRBJ1-4, with TRBD1 identical over 8 bases. The junction had 1 base not matched to a gene; V was cut back by 2 bases and J by 5 bases. Germline V gene lookup returns CDR1 MDHEN and CDR2 SYDVKM. The CDR3 is 14 amino acids. CDR3 sequence reads: CASSLHRGNEKLFF. CDR3 bases: TGTGCCAGCAGTTTACACAGGGGGAATGAAAAACTGTTTTTT. Complete variable domain (other parts from reference TRBV28 and TRBJ1-4): DVKVTQSSRYLVKRTGEKVFLECVQDMDHENMFWYRQDPGLGLRLIYFSYDVKMKEKGDIPEGYSVSREKKERFSLILESASTNQTSMYLCASSLHRGNEKLFFGSGTQLSVL.

This clone came up a few times. The J gene is TRBJ2-7, the V gene TRBV5-1; 12 bases map to TRBD2. The trim removed 0 bases at V and 0 bases at J, leaving 7 bases unmatched. Germline CDR1 reads SGHRS; CDR2 reads YFSETQ. The CDR3 consists of 18 residues. The CDR3 is CASSLGLAGAGISYEQYF. DNA of the CDR3: TGCGCCAGCAGCTTGGGACTAGCGGGGGCCGGAATCTCCTACGAGCAGTACTTC. The variable domain in full, with the rest retrieved from reference TRBV5-1 and TRBJ2-7, is KAGVTQTPRYLIKTRGQQVTLSCSPISGHRSVSWYQQTPGQGLQFLFEYFSETQRNKGNFPGRFSGRQFSNSRSEMNVSTLELGDSALYLCASSLGLAGAGISYEQYFGPGTRLTVT.

This chain links TRBV11-2 with TRBJ1-1, with D hard to call. The CDR3 loop spans 17 amino acids. Germline V gives CDR1 SGHAT, CDR2 FQNNGV. Trimming took 2 bases from V and 0 from J, leaving 16 bases between them. The DNA of the CDR3 is TGTGCCAGCAGCTTACTCGGGATTCATACCATGAACACTGAAGCTTTCTTT. It is translated as CASSLLGIHTMNTEAFF.

The chain is built from TRBV7-6 and TRBJ2-3, with 7 positions matching TRBD2. CDR1 and CDR2 from the germline V gene are SGHVS and FNYEAQ. The CDR3 extends over 16 amino acids. With V trimmed by 3 bases and J by 2 bases, 8 bases remained unmatched. Written as DNA, the CDR3 is TGTGCCAGCAGCTTGGGGGGGGGAGTCCCCACAGATACGCAGTATTTT. Its translation is CASSLGGGVPTDTQYF.

The rearrangement joins TRBV19 to TRBJ1-1; 8 bases are a match to TRBD1. This CDR3 has 17 residues. Germline CDR1 is LNHDA and CDR2 is SQIVND (reference sequence). V lost 5 bases, J lost 1 base, and 12 bases stayed unmatched. The CDR3 coding sequence is TGTGCCAGTAGTCTCCTAAGGGACAGGACACCGAACACTGAAGCTTTCTTT. Translated, it gives CASSLLRDRTPNTEAFF.

The chain couples TRBV7-9 to TRBJ2-5; TRBD2 might be the D (8 bases). Germline assignment: CDR1 SEHNR and CDR2 FQNEAQ (reference sequence). This CDR3 has 17 amino acids. V gave up 0 bases and J gave up 4 bases, with 18 bases separating them. The CDR3: CASSLAEGASGRETQYF. The CDR3 bases are TGTGCCAGCAGCTTAGCCGAGGGGGCTAGCGGGCGAGAGACCCAGTACTTC.

The chain is built from TRBV13 and TRBJ2-7, with D tentatively TRBD1 (5 bases). The V gene lost 0 bases and the J gene lost 3 bases, with 9 bases spanning the gap. Germline V gene lookup returns CDR1 PRHDT and CDR2 FYEKMQ (reference sequence). The CDR3 runs to 14 residues. The CDR3 here is CASSLGQADYEQYF. In nucleotides, the CDR3 is TGTGCCAGCAGCTTAGGACAGGCGGACTACGAGCAGTACTTC. Variable domain in full (rest from reference TRBV13 and TRBJ2-7): AAGVIQSPRHLIKEKRETATLKCYPIPRHDTVYWYQQGPGQDPQFLISFYEKMQSDKGSIPDRFSAQQFSDYHSELNMSSLELGDSALYFCASSLGQADYEQYFGPGTRLTVT.

The V gene is TRBV4-3, the J gene TRBJ2-7, with 9 bases that match TRBD2. The CDR3 is made up of 14 amino acids. The V segment lost 2 bases and the J segment 6 bases; nucleotides outside the gene matches: 5. Per germline, CDR1 LGHNA and CDR2 YSLEER. This CDR3 reads CASSQPGLAAEQYF. The CDR3 DNA is TGCGCCAGCAGCCAACCGGGACTAGCTGCCGAGCAGTACTTC.

Note on this clone: Other DNA variants within this sample encode the same CDR3. CDR3 nucleotide sequence: TGTGCCAGCAGCGCCAGGAGCGGAAGCTCCTACAATGAGCAGTTCTTC. It yields the protein CASSARSGSSYNEQFF. The chain combines TRBV9 with TRBJ2-1; a possible D gene is TRBD2 (5 bases). CDR3 length equals 16 residues. Per germline, CDR1 SGDLS and CDR2 YYNGEE. The V and J ends lost 3 bases and 0 bases respectively, with 13 bases between them. The variable domain in full, completed from reference TRBV9 and TRBJ2-1, reads DSGVTQTPKHLITATGQRVTLRCSPRSGDLSVYWYQQSLDQGLQFLIQYYNGEERAKGNILERFSAQQFPDLHSELNLSSLELGDSALYFCASSARSGSSYNEQFFGPGTRLTVL.

The chain uses TRBV10-3 and TRBJ2-7; D is perhaps TRBD2 (5 bases). CDR1 is ENHRY and CDR2 is SYGVKD in the germline V gene. CDR3 size: 16 residues. Trimming removed 6 bases at V and 6 bases at J, with 24 bases between. The CDR3 reads CAISGLNPGRGFEQYF. CDR3 sequence (DNA): TGTGCCATCAGCGGCCTGAACCCCGGACGGGGTTTCGAGCAGTACTTC.

The chain joins TRBV9 to TRBJ2-3; 7 bases align to TRBD2. V gave up 0 bases and J gave up 2 bases; unmatched junction bases: 6. The germline gives CDR1 SGDLS, CDR2 YYNGEE. There are 16 residues in the CDR3. Here the CDR3 reads CASSVAGGPPTDTQYF. For the CDR3, the DNA is TGTGCCAGCAGCGTAGCGGGGGGTCCCCCCACAGATACGCAGTATTTT.

This clone has just a few counts. The rearrangement uses TRBV27 and TRBJ2-7, with TRBD2 matching over 8 bases. J lost 7 bases, V lost 1 base, and 21 bases had no gene match. The CDR3 is 19 amino acids. The germline V gene has CDR1 MNHEY and CDR2 SMNVEV (reference sequence). In nucleotides, the CDR3 is TGTGCCAGCAGTTTATACCGGGAGGGCCTGTCGGGACTAGTGAGGGAGCAGTACTTC. This codes for CASSLYREGLSGLVREQYF.